The subject of this entry is one TCR beta chain. One junction end disagrees with the germline gene, perhaps due to a read error. A quantity of about 0.5 to 1 ug RNA underwent reverse transcription using random hexamers. Each CDR3 protein gets one entry after TCRdb re-called the immunoSEQ multiplex PCR reads with MiXCR. The sample contains just over 150,000 distinct CDR3 sequences, less than 97% of which appear only once. This sample was taken from a study of CD8 T cells in Susac syndrome. From blood CD8+ and CD4+ T cells, TCR beta sequences were generated. The CDR3 sequence is 14 residues long. This chain uses TRBV12-3 or TRBV12-4 with TRBJ2-5, with D hard to call. The sample comprised CD8+ T cells from PBMCs. This clonotype was sampled from a human donor with multiple sclerosis. The CDR3 region is CAISPDGYQETQYF. In nucleotides, the CDR3 is TGTGCCATCAGTCCGGACGGTTACCAAGAGACCCAGTACTTC.